Listed here are 11 T cell receptor beta chains from one sample, sequenced in a study of Ad26.COV2.S vaccination and SARS-CoV-2 variants. Sample treatment: approximately 18 received Ad26.COV2.S at low or high dose, single or two shots; about five received placebo; per-sample allocation not given. Day 63 following the first vaccine or placebo injection was when the samples were taken. Produced via immunoSEQ multiplex PCR; TCRdb's table is partial and in-frame only. The table records some 350,000 clones, 70% to 90% of them present only once. The starting material was peripheral blood, obtained in a trial of Ad26.COV2.S vaccine versus placebo. Receptor source: a person aged 18-60 years who received the Ad26.COV2.S COVID-19 vaccine or a placebo.

The rearrangement uses TRBV24-1 and TRBJ1-1; TRBD1 is a possible D gene (6 bases). Germline-derived CDR1 and CDR2 are KGHDR and SFDVKD. The CDR3 is 15 amino acids. V dropped 5 bases and J dropped 1 base, with 13 bases sitting between them. CDR3 loop: CATSGPGARNTEAFF. In DNA, the CDR3 is TGTGCCACCAGTGGACCGGGGGCGCGGAACACTGAAGCTTTCTTT.

J is TRBJ1-6 and V is TRBV18; the D gene is possibly TRBD1 (6 bases). Per the germline V gene, CDR1 is KGHSH and CDR2 is LQKENI. V was cut by 6 bases and J by 3 bases, with 12 bases left in between. The CDR3 sequence is 15 residues long. Here the CDR3 DNA reads TGTGCCAGCTCCGGGGGACAAAACTATAATTCACCCCTCCACTTT. As protein: CASSGGQNYNSPLHF.

This chain connects TRBV27 to TRBJ1-2; tentative D call: TRBD1 (5 bases). V lost 6 bases to trimming and J lost 7 bases, with 12 bases between them. The CDR3 extends over 12 amino acids. The V gene's germline CDR1 is MNHEY and CDR2 SMNVEV (reference sequence). CDR3 region: CASRVGRGGYTF. The CDR3 nucleotides are TGTGCCAGCAGGGTGGGGCGTGGTGGCTACACCTTC.

J is TRBJ2-1 and V is TRBV20-1; D remains unclear. The germline V gene encodes CDR1 DFQATT and CDR2 SNEGSKA (reference sequence). CDR3 size: 14 residues. The V gene lost 3 bases and the J gene lost 6 bases, with 15 bases spanning the gap. The CDR3 loop reads CSASFGPSTNEQFF. CDR3 DNA: TGCAGTGCTAGTTTCGGGCCCTCCACCAATGAGCAGTTCTTC.

The chain carries TRBV18 and TRBJ1-1, with D tentatively TRBD1 (5 bases). This CDR3 spans 15 amino acids. Germline V gene lookup returns CDR1 KGHSH and CDR2 LQKENI. Trimming removed 2 bases from V and 3 bases from J, with 13 bases in between. CDR3 coding DNA: TGTGCCAGCTCACCAAATTGGGGGGAGGACACTGAAGCTTTCTTT. Its protein product is CASSPNWGEDTEAFF.

The J gene is TRBJ2-5, the V gene TRBV19, with D possibly matching TRBD2 (5 bases). Deletions cut 5 bases from V and 4 bases from J, with 17 bases between. Germline V gene sequence: CDR1 LNHDA, CDR2 SQIVND (reference sequence). The CDR3 is 15 residues long. This CDR3 is CASSPQLGGPETQYF. CDR3 nucleotide sequence: TGTGCCAGTAGTCCCCAACTAGGTGGCCCAGAGACCCAGTACTTC.

This chain connects TRBV6-1 to TRBJ2-2; D remains ambiguous. The V gene's germline CDR1 is MNHNS and CDR2 SASEGT. The CDR3 totals 13 residues. Trimming removed 2 bases from V and 3 bases from J, with 4 bases in between. CDR3 bases: TGTGCCAGCAGTGAACTTCACACCGGGGAGCTGTTTTTT. This gives the protein CASSELHTGELFF.

This chain connects TRBV7-2 to TRBJ2-5; D might be TRBD2 (5 bases). V was shortened by 3 bases and J by 1 base, with 9 bases between the two germline ends. CDR1 and CDR2 from the germline V gene are SGHTA and FQGNSA. CDR3 length equals 14 residues. This CDR3 is CASSFRGGQETQYF. CDR3 bases: TGTGCCAGCAGCTTCAGAGGAGGCCAAGAGACCCAGTACTTC.

The V call is TRBV4-3, the J call TRBJ2-4, with D tentatively TRBD1 (5 bases). This CDR3 region has 16 residues. Germline V lookup: CDR1 LGHNA, CDR2 YSLEER. Trimming pared 1 base from V and 0 bases from J, leaving 10 bases between. CDR3 region: CASSQGTSLAKNIQYF. The CDR3 DNA reads as TGCGCCAGCAGCCAAGGGACATCCCTAGCCAAAAACATTCAGTACTTC.

The J gene is TRBJ2-7, the V gene TRBV7-9, with D hard to call. The V gene's germline CDR1 is SEHNR and CDR2 FQNEAQ (reference sequence). V lost 4 bases and J lost 1, with 14 bases in between. This CDR3 has 15 residues. The CDR3 region is CASSSYKGRSYEQYF. CDR3 bases: TGTGCCAGCAGCTCATACAAGGGCAGGTCCTACGAGCAGTACTTC.

The chain links TRBV7-8 to TRBJ1-5; TRBD1 agrees at 8 bases. V trimming: 3 bases; J trimming: 0 bases; junction bases outside the gene matches: 16. Germline V gives CDR1 SGHVS, CDR2 FQNEAQ. The CDR3 is 20 amino acids. The CDR3 DNA follows: TGTGCCAGCAGCTTGGGTTATCGCGGACAGGGCCTTAATAGCAATCAGCCCCAGCATTTT. Translating gives CASSLGYRGQGLNSNQPQHF.